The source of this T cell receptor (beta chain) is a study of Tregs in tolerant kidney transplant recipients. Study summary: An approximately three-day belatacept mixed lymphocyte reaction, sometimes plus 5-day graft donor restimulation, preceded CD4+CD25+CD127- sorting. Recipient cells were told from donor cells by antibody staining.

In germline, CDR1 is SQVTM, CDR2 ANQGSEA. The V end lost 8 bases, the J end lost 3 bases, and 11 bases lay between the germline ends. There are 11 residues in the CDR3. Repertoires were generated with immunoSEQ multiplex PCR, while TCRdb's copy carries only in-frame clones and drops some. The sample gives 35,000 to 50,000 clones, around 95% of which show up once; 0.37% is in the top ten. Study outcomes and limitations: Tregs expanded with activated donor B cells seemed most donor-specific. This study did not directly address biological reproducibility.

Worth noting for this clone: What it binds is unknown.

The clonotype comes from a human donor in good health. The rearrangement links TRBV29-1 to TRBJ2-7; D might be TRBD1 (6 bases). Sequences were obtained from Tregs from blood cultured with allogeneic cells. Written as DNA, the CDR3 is TGCAGCTACAGGGTACTCTACGAGCAGTACTTC. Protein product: CSYRVLYEQYF.